The clone carrying this T cell receptor (beta chain) was recorded at least ten times. This entry is derived from a study of T cells in Graves' hyperthyroidism and ophthalmopathy. CDR3 length: 14 amino acids. The germline V gene encodes CDR1 LNHNV and CDR2 YYDKDF (reference sequence). V was shortened by 0 bases and J by 9 bases, with 14 bases between the two germline ends. An absence of ophthalmopathy progression within 18 months meant stable Graves' hyperthyroidism. Clinical symptoms, serum thyroxine, TRAb, thyroid ultrasound and orbital computed tomography informed diagnoses. The authors took PBMCs from roughly 9.5 ml fresh peripheral blood. RNA transcripts were the template for amplifying TCR beta CDR3 regions. TCR CDR3 regions were first amplified by RT-PCR with HTBI primers. TCRdb redid the calling of the multiplex PCR reads with MiXCR, one entry per CDR3 protein. The repertoire has roughly 750,000 distinct CDR3 sequences, 16% of them found once; the top ten carry 8.4%.

This TCR was sampled from a man younger than 30 with Graves' hyperthyroidism. Sequenced material: blood. The genes are TRBV15 and TRBJ1-1; no firm D call. CDR3: CATSRDGRASQAFF. The CDR3 DNA reads TGTGCCACCAGCAGAGATGGGAGGGCTTCTCAAGCTTTCTTT.